The 27 T cell receptor beta chains listed next were all sequenced from one sample in a study of regulatory T cells in long-lasting Graves disease. Time point specified: newly diagnosed GD, antithyroid drugs for less than 3 months. PBMC RNA served as the TCR library source. Researchers made TCR beta libraries by using iRepertoire HTBI primers and running Arm-PCR on CDR3 regions. TCRdb recomputed calls from the multiplex PCR reads with MiXCR, one row per CDR3 protein. The table shows approximately 470,000 distinct CDR3 sequences, with around 15% occurring only once. These data also featured in a second study, about T cells in Graves' hyperthyroidism and ophthalmopathy.

This sample comprised peripheral blood mononuclear cells (PBMCs), obtained at new diagnosis, from a patient treated with antithyroid drugs. The receptors stem from a man aged 40-49 years with Graves disease.

This clonotype was seen at least ten times. This chain uses TRBV20-1 with TRBJ2-2; D is unresolved. Germline V CDR1 and CDR2: DFQATT, SNEGSKA (reference sequence). The CDR3 totals 16 residues. Trimming took off 0 bases at V and 2 bases at J, with 13 bases between the two ends. In DNA, the CDR3 is TGCAGTGCTAGAGATTTGTCAGGTGATAACACCGGGGAGCTGTTTTTT. This codes for CSARDLSGDNTGELFF.

The chain combines TRBV30 with TRBJ2-5; D is possibly TRBD2 (5 bases). This CDR3 has 13 amino acids. With 1 base removed from V and 4 bases from J, the gap between germline ends came to 10 bases. Germline V gene sequence: CDR1 GTSNPN, CDR2 SVGIG (reference sequence). As DNA, the CDR3 is TGTGCCTGGAGTGGTTCGAGGGTAGAGACCCAGTACTTC. Amino acid sequence: CAWSGSRVETQYF.

This rearrangement joins TRBV10-3 to TRBJ2-7; the match to TRBD1 covers 10 bases. CDR1 is ENHRY and CDR2 is SYGVKD in the germline V gene. The junction had 8 bases not matched to a gene; V was cut back by 7 bases and J by 5 bases. This CDR3 has 14 amino acids. The CDR3 region is CAINPDRGGNEQYF. The CDR3 region has the DNA TGTGCCATCAACCCGGACAGGGGGGGGAACGAGCAGTACTTC.

This clonotype was observed many times. The chain employs TRBV27 and TRBJ2-5, with 11 bases lining up with TRBD2. Germline lookup yields CDR1 MNHEY and CDR2 SMNVEV (reference sequence). This CDR3 is built from 17 residues. The V and J ends lost 5 bases and 2 bases, in that order; junction bases with no gene match: 10. Here the CDR3 reads CASSPRLAGLGQETQYF. DNA of the CDR3: TGTGCCAGCAGTCCTCGACTAGCGGGATTGGGACAAGAGACCCAGTACTTC.

The gene calls are TRBV5-1 and TRBJ2-5, with 9 positions matching TRBD1. The ends lost 4 bases at V and 5 bases at J; junction bases unmatched: 9. CDR3 size: 15 residues. Germline V CDR1 and CDR2: SGHRS, YFSETQ. In nucleotides, the CDR3 is TGCGCCAGCAGCATTACGGGACAGGGCCGGGAGACCCAGTACTTC. It codes for CASSITGQGRETQYF.

This clonotype was seen many times. The chain uses TRBV18 and TRBJ2-1, with 7 nucleotides matching TRBD2. Trimming removed 2 bases from V and 5 bases from J; junction bases left unmatched: 6. Germline CDR1 and CDR2: KGHSH and LQKENI. The CDR3 runs to 15 residues. In nucleotides, the CDR3 is TGTGCCAGCTCACCAGGCCTAGCGGCTGACAATGAGCAGTTCTTC. This translates into CASSPGLAADNEQFF.

This clonotype was seen repeatedly, ten times or more. This rearrangement joins TRBV2 to TRBJ2-7; D perhaps matches TRBD2 (5 bases). V was pared by 7 bases and J by 6 bases, with 22 bases between. This CDR3 region has 15 residues. From germline, CDR1 is SNHLY and CDR2 FYNNEI. The CDR3 DNA reads as TGTGCCAGCAACCAAGCGGCAGGCTCGAGGGTCGAGCAGTACTTC. Residues: CASNQAAGSRVEQYF.

This clonotype was detected ten times or more. The CDR3 nucleotides are TGTGCCAGGTGGTTGACAGGCGCCTACGAGCAGTACTTC. Protein: CARWLTGAYEQYF. This chain links TRBV10-3 with TRBJ2-7; D perhaps matches TRBD1 (6 bases). V was cut by 10 bases and J by 2 bases, with 15 bases left in between. The CDR3 has 13 amino acids. Per germline, CDR1 ENHRY and CDR2 SYGVKD.

This clonotype occurred many times. The rearrangement joins TRBV3-1 to TRBJ1-1, with 9 bases fitting TRBD1. The V gene's germline CDR1 is LGHDT and CDR2 YNNKEL (reference sequence). With V trimmed by 4 bases and J by 2 bases, 11 bases remained unmatched. The CDR3 has 17 amino acids. The CDR3 protein is CASSPEGQGKYNTEAFF. CDR3 bases: TGTGCCAGCAGCCCAGAGGGACAGGGTAAATACAACACTGAAGCTTTCTTT.

This clonotype was observed a single time. Just one base apart from a much larger clone, this may be a read error. J is TRBJ2-1 and V is TRBV10-3; perhaps TRBD1 as D (6 bases). Trimming left V 2 bases short and J 10 bases short, with 9 bases between. This CDR3 comprises 12 residues. Per the germline V gene, CDR1 is ENHRY and CDR2 is SYGVKD. The CDR3 protein is CAISENREEQFF. The CDR3 DNA reads as TGTGCCATCAGTGAGAACAGGGAAGAGCAGTTCTTC.

This clonotype was counted ten times or more. One end of the junction varies from germline; a read error may be responsible. The chain recombines TRBV5-1 with TRBJ2-1; D uncertain. CDR1 is SGHRS, CDR2 YFSETQ, per germline. The CDR3 runs 14 residues. CDR3 region: CASSLDGSYNEQFF. CDR3 bases: TGTGCCAGCAGCCTGGACGGATCCTACAATGAGCAGTTCTTC. Full variable domain (outside the CDR3, taken from reference TRBV5-1 and TRBJ2-1): KAGVTQTPRYLIKTRGQQVTLSCSPISGHRSVSWYQQTPGQGLQFLFEYFSETQRNKGNFPGRFSGRQFSNSRSEMNVSTLELGDSALYLCASSLDGSYNEQFFGPGTRLTVL.

The chain is built from TRBV9 and TRBJ1-3; no clear D gene. This CDR3 is 15 amino acids long. V gave up 0 bases and J gave up 0 bases, with 7 bases separating them. Germline V gene data show CDR1 as SGDLS and CDR2 as YYNGEE. The CDR3 nucleotides are TGTGCCAGCAGCGTAGACGAGAGCTCTGGAAACACCATATATTTT. Protein sequence: CASSVDESSGNTIYF.

This clonotype has at least ten counts. The chain is built from TRBV5-1 and TRBJ1-1; D is uncertain. CDR3 length: 14 residues. The germline V gene has CDR1 SGHRS and CDR2 YFSETQ. V dropped 0 bases and J dropped 1 base, with 7 bases sitting between them. The chain's CDR3 is CASSLDDSNTEAFF. The CDR3 bases are TGCGCCAGCAGCTTGGATGACTCGAACACTGAAGCTTTCTTT.

V gene TRBV9 combines with J gene TRBJ2-7, with 15 bases matching TRBD2. Trimming removed 5 bases from V and 3 bases from J; junction bases left unmatched: 9. The CDR3 loop spans 17 amino acids. Germline V gives CDR1 SGDLS, CDR2 YYNGEE. The CDR3 DNA reads as TGTGCCAGCAGTGTTGGGACTAGCGGGAGGAAGGTCTACGAGCAGTACTTC. This gives the protein CASSVGTSGRKVYEQYF.

This rearrangement joins TRBV7-2 to TRBJ2-1; 9 nucleotides agree with TRBD2. Per the germline V gene, CDR1 is SGHTA and CDR2 is FQGNSA. Germline trimming cut 5 bases from V and 2 bases from J; bases unmatched to any gene: 7. This CDR3 spans 16 amino acids. This chain's CDR3 is CASSDRREGPYNEQFF. The CDR3 nucleotides read TGTGCCAGCAGCGACAGGCGGGAGGGCCCCTACAATGAGCAGTTCTTC.

This clonotype was detected ten times or more. This rearrangement joins TRBV5-1 to TRBJ2-2; D might be TRBD2 (5 bases). V gave up 1 base and J gave up 2 bases, with 12 bases separating them. The CDR3 contains 16 residues. Germline V gene lookup returns CDR1 SGHRS and CDR2 YFSETQ. CDR3 loop: CASSLSAGLNTGELFF. CDR3 coding DNA: TGCGCCAGCAGCTTGTCGGCGGGTCTTAACACCGGGGAGCTGTTTTTT.

This clonotype was counted many times. This rearrangement joins TRBV12-3 or TRBV12-4 to TRBJ2-2; TRBD2 matches 8 bases. V lost 6 bases to trimming and J lost 3 bases; unmatched junction nucleotides: 3. The CDR3 sequence is 14 residues long. CDR3 DNA: TGTGCCAGCAGGAAAGCGGGAGACACCGGGGAGCTGTTTTTT. This gives the protein CASRKAGDTGELFF.

This chain connects TRBV19 to TRBJ2-2; no firm D call. The V gene lost 3 bases and the J gene lost 6 bases, with 5 bases spanning the gap. Germline CDR1 is LNHDA and CDR2 is SQIVND (reference sequence). The CDR3 extends over 12 amino acids. CDR3 in DNA: TGTGCCAGTAGTATGAGTGCCGGGGAGCTGTTTTTT. Protein: CASSMSAGELFF.

This clonotype was observed many times. This rearrangement joins TRBV28 to TRBJ2-1, with TRBD2 as a possible D gene (6 bases). Germline CDR1 and CDR2: MDHEN and SYDVKM. The CDR3 contains 12 residues. V was trimmed by 8 bases and J by 5 bases, leaving 10 bases between them. Written as DNA, the CDR3 is TGTGCCAGCGGAGGGCGTCACAATGAGCAGTTCTTC. Its translation: CASGGRHNEQFF. Full variable domain (outside the CDR3, taken from reference TRBV28 and TRBJ2-1): DVKVTQSSRYLVKRTGEKVFLECVQDMDHENMFWYRQDPGLGLRLIYFSYDVKMKEKGDIPEGYSVSREKKERFSLILESASTNQTSMYLCASGGRHNEQFFGPGTRLTVL.

This clonotype was recorded many times. The genes are TRBV7-3 and TRBJ2-7, with D unresolved. Per the germline V gene, CDR1 is SGHTA and CDR2 is FQGTGA. The CDR3 extends over 17 amino acids. V lost 2 bases, J lost 2 bases, and 19 bases lay in between. As DNA, the CDR3 is TGTGCCAGCAGCTTACAGCCTCCTACTTTGACACCCTACGAGCAGTACTTC. Protein: CASSLQPPTLTPYEQYF.

This rearrangement joins TRBV4-1 to TRBJ2-1; TRBD2 matches 10 bases. From germline, CDR1 is MGHRA and CDR2 YSYEKL. V lost 4 bases, J lost 7 bases, and 10 bases stayed unmatched. The CDR3 spans 16 residues. For the CDR3, the DNA is TGCGCCAGCAGCCCAGAGCGGGAGGGCGTGGGGAATGAGCAGTTCTTC. This gives the protein CASSPEREGVGNEQFF.

At least ten counts were recorded for this clonotype. The V call is TRBV27, the J call TRBJ2-7; 8 bases match TRBD1. V shed 7 bases and J 1 base; nucleotides not matched to a gene: 6. Germline values: CDR1 MNHEY, CDR2 SMNVEV (reference sequence). The CDR3 extends over 14 amino acids. Here the CDR3 DNA reads TGTGCCAGCACGGACAGGGACCCGTCCTACGAGCAGTACTTC. As protein: CASTDRDPSYEQYF.

The CDR3 coding sequence is TGCGCCAGCAGCATTCGACAGATTAGCGGGAGTTTGGACAATGAGCAGTTCTTC. It is translated as CASSIRQISGSLDNEQFF. This rearrangement joins TRBV5-1 to TRBJ2-1; 9 positions match TRBD2. This CDR3 is built from 18 residues. The junction had 16 bases not matched to a gene; V was cut back by 4 bases and J by 5 bases. Germline CDR1 and CDR2: SGHRS and YFSETQ.

This clonotype came up many times. V is TRBV5-1 and J is TRBJ2-7; 9 bases match TRBD1. The CDR3 extends over 13 amino acids. The germline CDR1 and CDR2 sequences are SGHRS and YFSETQ. J gave up 3 bases and V 8 bases, and 6 bases lay outside the gene matches. The CDR3 DNA reads TGCGCCAGTTCGACAGGGGGAGGCTACGAGCAGTACTTC. The encoded protein is CASSTGGGYEQYF.

Many counts were recorded for this clonotype. The J gene is TRBJ2-5, the V gene TRBV28; possibly TRBD1 or TRBD2 for D (7 bases each). This CDR3 has 16 amino acids. V lost 6 bases and J 3 bases, leaving 20 bases between the germline ends. Germline lookup yields CDR1 MDHEN and CDR2 SYDVKM. The CDR3 DNA follows: TGTGCCAGCAGCCTAGGGGAGGGACAGAGAAAAGAGACCCAGTACTTC. This codes for CASSLGEGQRKETQYF. The complete variable domain, with remaining parts taken from reference TRBV28 and TRBJ2-5, reads DVKVTQSSRYLVKRTGEKVFLECVQDMDHENMFWYRQDPGLGLRLIYFSYDVKMKEKGDIPEGYSVSREKKERFSLILESASTNQTSMYLCASSLGEGQRKETQYFGPGTRLLVL.

This clonotype was picked up many times. The chain couples TRBV28 to TRBJ1-4, with D perhaps TRBD1 (5 bases). The CDR3 has 16 amino acids. The V gene lost 5 bases and the J gene lost 8 bases, with 21 bases spanning the gap. Germline CDR1 and CDR2: MDHEN and SYDVKM. CDR3 loop: CASSPPGGGLYEKLFF. The CDR3, as DNA: TGTGCCAGCAGTCCACCGGGGGGGGGACTTTACGAAAAACTGTTTTTT.

This clonotype occurred many times. The CDR3 sequence: CASTSGNTYEQFF. The DNA of the CDR3 is TGTGCCAGCACTAGCGGGAATACTTATGAGCAGTTCTTC. The chain has TRBV2 and TRBJ2-1, with TRBD2 matching over 9 bases. V was pared by 7 bases and J by 8 bases, with 6 bases of the junction left unmatched. Germline V CDR1 and CDR2: SNHLY, FYNNEI. The CDR3 has 13 residues. The variable domain in full, completed from reference TRBV2 and TRBJ2-1, reads EPEVTQTPSHQVTQMGQEVILRCVPISNHLYFYWYRQILGQKVEFLVSFYNNEISEKSEIFDDQFSVERPDGSNFTLKIRSTKLEDSAMYFCASTSGNTYEQFFGPGTRLTVL.